Below, 26 T cell receptor beta chains from the same sample are listed, as sequenced in a study of beta chain features in type 1 diabetes. The entirety of the isolated RNA underwent reverse transcription, so expressed TCRB transcripts were sequenced. The method was immunoSEQ multiplex PCR; TCRdb's version includes in-frame clones alone and lacks a portion of them. The profile shows 120,000 to 150,000 clones, roughly 7.2% of them singletons. The sample was central memory CD4+ T cells from blood. All receptors come from a woman in her thirties in good health.

The V call is TRBV5-1, the J call TRBJ2-7; the D gene is possibly TRBD1 (5 bases). Looked up from germline, CDR1 is SGHRS and CDR2 is YFSETQ. This CDR3 is 14 amino acids long. Trimming left V 1 base short and J 4 bases short, with 12 bases between. CDR3 sequence (DNA): TGCGCCAGCAGCTTGTCAGGGTACGAGTACGAGCAGTACTTC. As protein: CASSLSGYEYEQYF.

The chain links TRBV5-1 to TRBJ2-3; 9 bases map to TRBD2. Germline CDR1 reads SGHRS; CDR2 reads YFSETQ. V gave up 0 bases and J gave up 1 base; unmatched junction bases: 12. The CDR3 runs 19 residues. The CDR3 reads CASSLAPGSGSMGTDTQYF. DNA of the CDR3: TGCGCCAGCAGCTTGGCCCCCGGTAGCGGGAGTATGGGCACAGATACGCAGTATTTT.

Only a few counts were recorded for this clone. This chain joins TRBV7-2 and TRBJ1-2; 11 bases are a match to TRBD1. Germline assignment: CDR1 SGHTA and CDR2 FQGNSA. Trimming cost V 5 bases and J 2 bases; bases outside gene matches: 16. This CDR3 spans 19 amino acids. The CDR3 protein is CASSIYNRDRGTRNYGYTF. The CDR3, as DNA: TGTGCCAGCAGCATATACAACCGGGACAGGGGGACCCGAAACTATGGCTACACCTTC.

The chain links TRBV6-7 to TRBJ2-1; 7 bases are a match to TRBD1. TRBV6-7 is an ORF, with its function uncertain. V lost 6 bases and J lost 10; bases outside the gene matches: 27. This CDR3 has 19 residues. The CDR3, as DNA: TGTGCCAGCAGCCTCCTAGAACAGGGGAACCCTTTACCCCTCCAGGAGCAGTTCTTC. Translating gives CASSLLEQGNPLPLQEQFF.

Only a few counts were recorded for this clone. The gene calls are TRBV28 and TRBJ2-3; TRBD2 matches at 9 bases. In germline, CDR1 is MDHEN, CDR2 SYDVKM. The CDR3 contains 14 residues. The J segment lost 3 bases and the V segment lost 4 bases, leaving 2 bases of the junction unmatched. DNA for the CDR3: TGTGCCAGCAGTTCGACTAGCGGAACAGATACGCAGTATTTT. Protein sequence: CASSSTSGTDTQYF.

This clone was picked up many times. The gene calls are TRBV21-1 and TRBJ2-7; TRBD2 is the table's D call and was not checked against the DNA. TRBV21-1 corresponds to a pseudogene. The CDR3 consists of 12 residues. The CDR3 reads CASSLGRGEQYF. DNA for the CDR3: TGTGCCAGCAGTCTGGGGCGGGGCGAGCAGTACTTC.

The chain carries TRBV2 and TRBJ1-5; D not resolved. The CDR3 extends over 14 amino acids. The V end lost 3 bases, the J end lost 8 bases, and 14 bases lay between the germline ends. CDR1 SNHLY and CDR2 FYNNEI come from the germline V gene. CDR3 in amino acids: CASSDLEGFKPQHF. Written as DNA, the CDR3 is TGTGCCAGCAGTGATTTGGAGGGCTTTAAGCCCCAGCATTTT. Filled out from reference TRBV2 and TRBJ1-5, the complete variable domain reads EPEVTQTPSHQVTQMGQEVILRCVPISNHLYFYWYRQILGQKVEFLVSFYNNEISEKSEIFDDQFSVERPDGSNFTLKIRSTKLEDSAMYFCASSDLEGFKPQHFGDGTRLSIL.

This clone has a handful of counts. The same CDR3 can be traced to other DNA sequences in this sample. The rearrangement links TRBV7-6 to TRBJ2-7, with 7 positions matching TRBD2. Trimming at V came to 3 bases and at J to 4 bases, leaving 3 bases not matched to a gene. The germline gives CDR1 SGHVS, CDR2 FNYEAQ. The CDR3 spans 13 residues. The CDR3 sequence: CASSLSGGYEQYF. The CDR3 DNA is TGTGCCAGCAGCTTGTCGGGGGGATACGAGCAGTACTTC.

This clone was detected only a few times. V usage is TRBV6-5 and J usage is TRBJ2-3; D is perhaps TRBD2 (5 bases). The CDR3 totals 12 residues. V lost 2 bases and J lost 5, with 5 bases in between. The V gene's germline CDR1 is MNHEY and CDR2 SVGAGI. In DNA form, the CDR3 reads TGTGCCAGCAGTTACGAGGGAGATACGCAGTATTTT. Translated: CASSYEGDTQYF.

This clone was detected a few times. The CDR3 spells CASSLAGTGPNYGYTF. CDR3 in DNA: TGTGCCAGCAGCTTAGCCGGGACAGGGCCTAACTATGGCTACACCTTC. The chain is built from TRBV7-9 and TRBJ1-2; 9 positions match TRBD1. The CDR3 spans 16 residues. With 0 bases clipped from V and 0 bases from J, the junction kept 2 bases outside the gene matches. Germline assignment: CDR1 SEHNR and CDR2 FQNEAQ (reference sequence).

The CDR3 DNA sequence: TGTGCCAGCAGTGCCCAGGGGCTCGGCGGAGGCACCGGGGAGCTGTTTTTT. Translation: CASSAQGLGGGTGELFF. The V gene is TRBV6-4, the J gene TRBJ2-2; the D gene is possibly TRBD1 (6 bases). CDR1 and CDR2 from the germline V gene are MRHNA and SNTAGT. Between the trimmed V and J ends, which lost 4 bases and 4 bases, there was a span of 19 bases. The CDR3 covers 17 residues.

V usage is TRBV6-6 and J usage is TRBJ2-1; TRBD2 matches 11 bases. Germline CDR1 is MNHNY and CDR2 is SVGAGI (reference sequence). The CDR3 has 15 residues. V was pared by 4 bases and J by 7 bases, with 6 bases of the junction left unmatched. This CDR3 is CASSSVTSGSNEQFF. The CDR3, as DNA: TGTGCCAGCAGTTCCGTTACTAGCGGGAGTAATGAGCAGTTCTTC.

The table lists this clone with many counts. J is TRBJ2-5 and V is TRBV7-2; possibly TRBD2 for D (5 bases). CDR3 length: 14 residues. V lost 5 bases and J lost 4, with 14 bases in between. Germline CDR1 is SGHTA and CDR2 is FQGNSA. The CDR3 reads CASSRAGNSETQYF. CDR3 coding DNA: TGTGCCAGCAGCCGTGCCGGGAACTCAGAGACCCAGTACTTC.

This clone appeared a few times. The V gene is TRBV29-1, the J gene TRBJ2-2, with 9 bases identical to TRBD1. CDR1 is SQVTM, CDR2 ANQGSEA, per germline. The CDR3 is made up of 15 amino acids. Losses at the gene ends were 6 bases for V and 6 bases for J; bases not matched to a gene: 11. CDR3 bases: TGCAGCGTGGGAGAAACAGGGGGCGCACCCGGGGAGCTGTTTTTT. It translates to CSVGETGGAPGELFF.

This clone showed up just a few times. The chain recombines TRBV27 with TRBJ1-1; D gene uncertain. The CDR3 sequence is 15 residues long. Germline V gene data show CDR1 as MNHEY and CDR2 as SMNVEV (reference sequence). Trimming pared 1 base from V and 7 bases from J, leaving 16 bases between. The CDR3 bases are TGTGCCAGCAGTTTATACCCCCCGCGCTTAAATGAAGCTTTCTTT. It translates to CASSLYPPRLNEAFF.

The chain combines TRBV7-9 with TRBJ2-2, with D uncertain. The CDR3 length is 12 residues. The germline gives CDR1 SEHNR, CDR2 FQNEAQ (reference sequence). Trimming removed 3 bases at V and 5 bases at J, with 4 bases between. The CDR3 nucleotides are TGTGCCAGCAGCTTCGTTACCGGGGAGCTGTTTTTT. It specifies CASSFVTGELFF.

V is TRBV27 and J is TRBJ1-2; 7 bases are a match to TRBD1. Germline V gene data show CDR1 as MNHEY and CDR2 as SMNVEV (reference sequence). V trimming: 3 bases; J trimming: 2 bases; junction bases outside the gene matches: 3. The CDR3 has 14 amino acids. In nucleotides, the CDR3 is TGTGCCAGCAGTTTCCGACAGGGCAACTATGGCTACACCTTC. It translates to CASSFRQGNYGYTF.

This clone came up many times. An end of the junction differs from the germline gene, which may be a read error. The V and J genes are TRBV7-9 and TRBJ2-7, with 8 bases that match TRBD1. This CDR3 spans 15 amino acids. CDR1 is SEHNR and CDR2 is FQNEAQ in the germline V gene (reference sequence). CDR3 sequence: CASTLDAGRGHEQYF. In DNA, the CDR3 is TGTGCCAGCACCTTAGACGCGGGCAGGGGGCACGAGCAGTACTTC.

This clone was observed a few times. The chain carries TRBV7-3 and TRBJ2-1; TRBD2 matches at 11 bases. Germline loops: CDR1 SGHTA, CDR2 FQGTGA. The CDR3 spans 17 residues. Losses at the gene ends were 0 bases for V and 5 bases for J; bases not matched to a gene: 6. The CDR3 sequence is CASSLTMGTSGNNEQFF. Written as DNA, the CDR3 is TGTGCCAGCAGCTTAACGATGGGGACTAGCGGAAACAATGAGCAGTTCTTC.

This clone was picked up a small number of times. The gene calls are TRBV19 and TRBJ2-5, with D maybe TRBD1 (5 bases). V lost 9 bases to trimming and J lost 4 bases, with 9 bases between them. This CDR3 comprises 11 residues. The V gene's germline CDR1 is LNHDA and CDR2 SQIVND (reference sequence). The CDR3, as DNA: TGTGCCAGCAAGCAGGGAGAGACCCAGTACTTC. It encodes CASKQGETQYF.

The chain uses TRBV5-6 and TRBJ2-1; TRBD2 aligns across 10 bases. CDR1 is SGHDT, CDR2 YYEEEE, per germline. With 2 bases clipped from V and 12 bases from J, the junction kept 11 bases outside the gene matches. This CDR3 contains 15 residues. CDR3 coding DNA: TGTGCCAGCAGCTTATGGTCCAGCGGGAGGGCAAGGCAGTTCTTC. It encodes CASSLWSSGRARQFF.

The CDR3 region has the DNA TGTGCCAGCAGTAACCGAGGGTTTACCTACGAGCAGTACTTC. Protein product: CASSNRGFTYEQYF. The rearrangement links TRBV6-5 to TRBJ2-7; D perhaps matches TRBD2 (5 bases). From germline, CDR1 is MNHEY and CDR2 SVGAGI. Trimming shortened V by 5 bases and J by 2 bases, and 13 bases separated the two germline ends. The CDR3 sequence is 14 residues long.

This clone showed up just a few times. CDR3 DNA: TGTGCCAGCAGCTTAGGGACTAGCGGGAGCGAGCAGTACTTC. Encoded protein: CASSLGTSGSEQYF. The chain employs TRBV7-2 and TRBJ2-7, with TRBD2 matching over 13 bases. The CDR3 is 14 residues long. The germline CDR1 and CDR2 sequences are SGHTA and FQGNSA. Germline trimming cut 1 base from V and 6 bases from J; bases unmatched to any gene: 0. Combining the CDR3 with reference TRBV7-2 and TRBJ2-7 gives the whole variable domain GAGVSQSPSNKVTEKGKDVELRCDPISGHTALYWYRQSLGQGLEFLIYFQGNSAPDKSGLPSDRFSAERTGGSVSTLTIQRTQQEDSAVYLCASSLGTSGSEQYFGPGTRLTVT.

This clone was seen a few times. V is TRBV7-2 and J is TRBJ2-6; the D gene is possibly TRBD1 (5 bases). Germline CDR1 is SGHTA and CDR2 is FQGNSA. V gave up 4 bases and J gave up 2 bases, with 9 bases separating them. The CDR3 consists of 15 residues. This CDR3 reads CASSSRVAGANVLTF. The CDR3 DNA follows: TGTGCCAGCAGCTCCAGGGTAGCTGGGGCCAACGTCCTGACTTTC.

V usage is TRBV29-1 and J usage is TRBJ2-1; 9 bases fit TRBD2. V shed 4 bases, J shed 7 bases, and the junction held 11 bases outside the gene matches. Germline assignment: CDR1 SQVTM and CDR2 ANQGSEA. The CDR3 has 15 amino acids. The CDR3 DNA reads TGCAGCGTTGTTTCAGCGGGAGGCCGGACGAATGAGCAGTTCTTC. Translating it yields CSVVSAGGRTNEQFF.

A few counts support this clone. The V and J genes are TRBV11-2 and TRBJ2-7; TRBD1 matches at 7 bases. V was pared by 1 base and J by 2 bases, with 5 bases of the junction left unmatched. Per germline, CDR1 SGHAT and CDR2 FQNNGV. This CDR3 comprises 15 residues. CDR3 nucleotide sequence: TGTGCCAGCAGCTTAGGACAGGGCCTAACCTACGAGCAGTACTTC. As protein: CASSLGQGLTYEQYF.